The rows below give T cell receptor beta chains drawn from one sample of a study of human T cells and chemical hapten exposure. A single record per CDR3 protein comes from TCRdb applying MiXCR to the RACE reads. This repertoire shows about 50,000 distinct CDR3 sequences, 4.3% found once; its top ten account for about 1.5%. Sample: whole blood. Source of these receptors: a female donor in good health. Some clones in this sample may be carry-over from other donors' samples. CDR3s include the opening cysteine and the closing phenylalanine or tryptophan. Each record gives: D gene, V gene, J gene, clone size, CDR3 DNA, CDR3 protein. D genes are given only for firm matches. Expanded clones get a size class; other rows say once, few or many, or leave the size out.

d_gene: NA
v_gene: TRBV12-3/TRBV12-4
j_gene: TRBJ2-7
abundance: NA
CDR3nt: TGTGCCAGCCGAATGGTTGGGGGAGGCTACGAGCAGTACTTC
CDR3aa: CASRMVGGGYEQYF

d_gene: NA
v_gene: TRBV6-5
j_gene: TRBJ2-3
abundance: many
CDR3nt: TGTGCCAGCAGTTACGATTCTTCGACAGATACGCAGTATTTT
CDR3aa: CASSYDSSTDTQYF

d_gene: TRBD1
v_gene: TRBV6-1
j_gene: TRBJ1-1
abundance: many
CDR3nt: TGTGCCAGCCCAGGGGGTTGTGGTACTGAAGCTTTCTTT
CDR3aa: CASPGGCGTEAFF

d_gene: NA
v_gene: TRBV12-3/TRBV12-4
j_gene: TRBJ2-1
abundance: many
CDR3nt: TGTGCCAGCAGTTTTCTCCGAGACAATGAGCAGTTCTTC
CDR3aa: CASSFLRDNEQFF

d_gene: NA
v_gene: TRBV28
j_gene: TRBJ2-1
abundance: few
CDR3nt: TGTGCCAGCAGTTCTCGCCGGGATCCGAAGGGGTTCTTC
CDR3aa: CASSSRRDPKGFF

d_gene: TRBD2
v_gene: TRBV4-2
j_gene: TRBJ2-4
abundance: many
CDR3nt: TGTGCCAGCAGCCGCACCCTAGCGGGGGGGCAGGAAAACATTCAGTACTTC
CDR3aa: CASSRTLAGGQENIQYF

d_gene: NA
v_gene: TRBV28
j_gene: TRBJ1-3
abundance: many
CDR3nt: TGTGCCGTCCATTCGGGGGACCGCACTGGAAACACCATATATTTT
CDR3aa: CAVHSGDRTGNTIYF

d_gene: NA
v_gene: TRBV7-2
j_gene: TRBJ2-3
abundance: few
CDR3nt: TGTGCCAGCAGCGCGACCCTCCCCCCAGATACGCAGTATTTT
CDR3aa: CASSATLPPDTQYF

d_gene: NA
v_gene: TRBV11-2
j_gene: TRBJ1-1
abundance: many
CDR3nt: TGTGCCAGCAGGGCCGTTGGGAGCCTGAACACTGAAGCTTTCTTT
CDR3aa: CASRAVGSLNTEAFF

d_gene: NA
v_gene: TRBV12-3/TRBV12-4
j_gene: TRBJ1-1
abundance: few
CDR3nt: TGTGCCAGCAGCTCAGGGGCCGTATCATTTCAAGCTTTCTTT
CDR3aa: CASSSGAVSFQAFF

d_gene: TRBD1
v_gene: TRBV4-3
j_gene: TRBJ1-6
abundance: many
CDR3nt: TGCGCCAGCAGCCAAGCCGGGACAGGGGGCATAGATAATTCACCCCTCCACTTT
CDR3aa: CASSQAGTGGIDNSPLHF

d_gene: NA
v_gene: TRBV30
j_gene: TRBJ2-3
abundance: many
CDR3nt: TGTGCCTGGAGCCGGGGCTCCGGGGCGGATACGCAGTATTTT
CDR3aa: CAWSRGSGADTQYF

d_gene: NA
v_gene: TRBV5-1
j_gene: TRBJ1-4
abundance: many
CDR3nt: TGCGCCAGCAGCGGGCCAGCCACAACTAATGAAAAACTGTTTTTT
CDR3aa: CASSGPATTNEKLFF

d_gene: NA
v_gene: TRBV28
j_gene: TRBJ2-5
abundance: many
CDR3nt: TGTGCCAGCAGTTCCGGACAGACGCAAGAGACCCAGTACTTC
CDR3aa: CASSSGQTQETQYF

d_gene: TRBD1
v_gene: TRBV20-1
j_gene: TRBJ1-4
abundance: many
CDR3nt: TGCAGTGCTAGTCGGACAGGGAATGTTGAAAAACTGTTTTTT
CDR3aa: CSASRTGNVEKLFF

d_gene: NA
v_gene: TRBV28
j_gene: TRBJ2-3
abundance: NA
CDR3nt: TGTGCCAGCAGTATTGACGGATACACAGATACGCAGTATTTT
CDR3aa: CASSIDGYTDTQYF

d_gene: NA
v_gene: TRBV28
j_gene: TRBJ1-5
abundance: NA
CDR3nt: TGTGCCAGCAGTTTCCGAGGGTGGCGGCAGCCCCAGCATTTT
CDR3aa: CASSFRGWRQPQHF

d_gene: NA
v_gene: TRBV7-2
j_gene: TRBJ1-6
abundance: NA
CDR3nt: TGTGCCAGCAGACCGATCGAGACGGCCTCACCCCTCAACTTT
CDR3aa: CASRPIETASPLNF

d_gene: NA
v_gene: TRBV6-5
j_gene: TRBJ1-1
abundance: many
CDR3nt: TGTGCCAGCAGTACAGGGAACACTGAAGCTTTCTTT
CDR3aa: CASSTGNTEAFF

d_gene: TRBD1
v_gene: TRBV29-1
j_gene: TRBJ1-2
abundance: many
CDR3nt: TGCAGCGTTGAAGATTGGGGACAGAAGAACTATGGCTACACCTTC
CDR3aa: CSVEDWGQKNYGYTF